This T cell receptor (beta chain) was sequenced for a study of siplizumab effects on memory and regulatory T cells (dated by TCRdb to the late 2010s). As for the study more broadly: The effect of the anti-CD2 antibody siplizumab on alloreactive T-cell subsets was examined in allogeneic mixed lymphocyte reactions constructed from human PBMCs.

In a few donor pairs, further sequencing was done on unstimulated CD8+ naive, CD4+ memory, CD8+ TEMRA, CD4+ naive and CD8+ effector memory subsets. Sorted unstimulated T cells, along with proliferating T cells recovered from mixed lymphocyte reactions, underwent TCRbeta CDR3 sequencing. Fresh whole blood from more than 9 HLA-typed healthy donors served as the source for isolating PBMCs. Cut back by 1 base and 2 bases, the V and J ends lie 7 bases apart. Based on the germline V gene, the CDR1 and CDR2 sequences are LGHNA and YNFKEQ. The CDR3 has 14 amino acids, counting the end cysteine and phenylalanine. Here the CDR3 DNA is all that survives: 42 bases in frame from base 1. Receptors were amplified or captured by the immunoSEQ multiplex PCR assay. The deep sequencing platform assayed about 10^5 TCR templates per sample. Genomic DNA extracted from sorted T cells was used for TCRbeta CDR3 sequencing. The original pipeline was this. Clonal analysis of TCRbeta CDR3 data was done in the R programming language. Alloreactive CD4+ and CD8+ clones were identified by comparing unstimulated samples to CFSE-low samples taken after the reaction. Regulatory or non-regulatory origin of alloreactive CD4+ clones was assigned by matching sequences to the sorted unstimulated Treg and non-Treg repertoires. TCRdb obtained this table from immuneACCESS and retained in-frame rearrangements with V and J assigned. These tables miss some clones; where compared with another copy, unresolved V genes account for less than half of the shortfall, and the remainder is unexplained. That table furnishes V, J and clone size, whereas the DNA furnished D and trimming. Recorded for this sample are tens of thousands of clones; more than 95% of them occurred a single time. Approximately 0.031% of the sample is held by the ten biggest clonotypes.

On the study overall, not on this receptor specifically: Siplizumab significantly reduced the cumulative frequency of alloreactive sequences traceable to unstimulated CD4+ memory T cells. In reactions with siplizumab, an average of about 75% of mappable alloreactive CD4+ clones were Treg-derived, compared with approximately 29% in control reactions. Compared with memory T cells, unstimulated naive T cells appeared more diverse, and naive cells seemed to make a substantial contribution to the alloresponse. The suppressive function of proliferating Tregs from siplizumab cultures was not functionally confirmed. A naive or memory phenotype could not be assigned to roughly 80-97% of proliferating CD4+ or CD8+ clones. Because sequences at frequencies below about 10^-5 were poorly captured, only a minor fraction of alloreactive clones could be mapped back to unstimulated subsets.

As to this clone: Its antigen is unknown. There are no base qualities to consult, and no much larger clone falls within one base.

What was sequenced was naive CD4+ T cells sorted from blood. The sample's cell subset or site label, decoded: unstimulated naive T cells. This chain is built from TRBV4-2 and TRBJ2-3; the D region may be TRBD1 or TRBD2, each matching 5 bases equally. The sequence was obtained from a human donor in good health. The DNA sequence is TGTGCCAGCAGCCAAGCGGGGCCCACAGATACGCAGTATTTT. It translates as CASSQAGPTDTQYF.